This TCR beta chain stems from a study of blood T cell repertoires in COVID-19. Overall study context: Sites across the United States, Italy and Spain contributed samples from acute and convalescent COVID-19. In each case, the material was cDNA or gDNA derived from T cells, B-cell-depleted T cells, or PBMCs.

As originally analysed: Estimates of nucleated cell counts were drawn from the amplification of reference gene primers. Clones were read by immunoSEQ multiplex PCR, and TCRdb kept only the in-frame ones, dropping some. Clonal size and the V and J genes are those of that table, whereas D and trimming came from the DNA. The sample holds about 120,000 clones, 75% to 90% seen once. The ends were cut back, 7 bases at V and 6 bases at J, with 27 bases in the middle. The germline V gene encodes CDR1 SQVTM and CDR2 ANQGSEA. CDR3 length: 16 residues. The chain combines TRBV29-1 with TRBJ1-1; D not resolved. The TCR was taken from a woman in her sixties or seventies with acute or convalescent COVID-19. What was sequenced was peripheral blood. The CDR3: CSALNPPSRREAEAFF. DNA for the CDR3: TGCAGCGCCCTAAACCCCCCATCACGGAGGGAAGCTGAAGCTTTCTTT.